The 19 T cell receptor beta chains below were found in one sample sequenced in a study of CD8+CD57+ T cells in acquired aplastic anemia. An expansion of CD8+CD57+ cells by flow cytometry had been shown in patients chosen for sequencing. According to the study, genomic DNA was the template for TCR beta VDJ and CDR3 profiling. TCRdb passed the reads through MiXCR, listing each CDR3 protein once. The profile shows 150,000 to 200,000 distinct CDR3 sequences, about half of them singletons. The sequenced material came from sorted CD4+, CD8+, or CD8+CD57+ T cells (not recorded which) from PBMCs. Every receptor here comes from a human donor with aplastic anemia.

The chain recombines TRBV25-1 with TRBJ1-2; D perhaps matches TRBD1 (6 bases). V was shortened by 2 bases and J by 9 bases, with 16 bases between the two germline ends. The CDR3 extends over 14 amino acids. The V gene's germline CDR1 is MGHDK and CDR2 SYGVNS. The CDR3 sequence is CASSEQDRVGSYTF. The DNA of the CDR3 is TGTGCCAGCAGTGAACAGGACAGAGTGGGGAGCTACACCTTC.

The table lists this clonotype with many counts. V and J are TRBV29-1 and TRBJ1-1; 7 bases align to TRBD1. V was pared by 4 bases and J by 0 bases, with 2 bases of the junction left unmatched. The CDR3 runs 13 residues. Germline V lookup: CDR1 SQVTM, CDR2 ANQGSEA. CDR3 nucleotides: TGCAGCGTTGGGGGACAGATGAACACTGAAGCTTTCTTT. This encodes CSVGGQMNTEAFF.

This clonotype has a count of ten or more. CDR3 sequence (DNA): TGTGCCAGCAGTGCCCTTGGGGGGGGGGGAAACATTCAGTACTTC. Translating gives CASSALGGGGNIQYF. The chain uses TRBV2 and TRBJ2-4, with 7 bases fitting TRBD2. Germline CDR1 SNHLY, CDR2 FYNNEI. V shed 4 bases, J shed 6 bases, and the junction held 9 bases outside the gene matches. The CDR3 loop spans 15 amino acids.

At least ten counts were recorded for this clonotype. The rearrangement uses TRBV24-1 and TRBJ2-1; the D is unclear. The germline V gene has CDR1 KGHDR and CDR2 SFDVKD. V was trimmed by 0 bases and J by 15 bases, leaving 11 bases between them. This CDR3 has 12 residues. The CDR3 coding sequence is TGTGCCACCAGTGATTTGCAATTAAGAAGGTTCTTC. It translates to CATSDLQLRRFF.

The J gene is TRBJ1-1, the V gene TRBV20-1, with a possible D match to TRBD1 (5 bases). The CDR3 contains 13 residues. Germline V gives CDR1 DFQATT, CDR2 SNEGSKA (reference sequence). V was shortened by 3 bases and J by 0 bases, with 8 bases between the two germline ends. The CDR3 region is CSARRGMNTEAFF. Written as DNA, the CDR3 is TGCAGTGCTAGGAGGGGCATGAACACTGAAGCTTTCTTT.

The J gene is TRBJ2-5, the V gene TRBV29-1; tentative D call: TRBD2 (6 bases). Between the trimmed V and J ends, which lost 2 bases and 5 bases, there was a span of 12 bases. Germline V gives CDR1 SQVTM, CDR2 ANQGSEA. CDR3 length equals 13 residues. CDR3 residues: CSVELREEETQYF. The CDR3, as DNA: TGCAGCGTTGAACTCAGGGAGGAGGAGACCCAGTACTTC.

This clonotype came up many times. The V gene is TRBV6-1, the J gene TRBJ1-2; TRBD1 is a possible D gene (5 bases). V was trimmed by 5 bases and J by 5 bases, leaving 18 bases between them. CDR3 size: 15 residues. In germline, CDR1 is MNHNS, CDR2 SASEGT. The CDR3 DNA sequence: TGTGCCAGCAGTCTTGACAGAACCCGAGGTTATGGCTACACCTTC. It specifies CASSLDRTRGYGYTF.

This clonotype was counted at least ten times. The V call is TRBV2, the J call TRBJ1-1; D uncertain. This CDR3 is built from 13 residues. V was clipped by 6 bases and J by 8 bases, with 16 bases between them. Germline V gene lookup returns CDR1 SNHLY and CDR2 FYNNEI. Here the CDR3 reads CASRAGSLIEAFF. The CDR3, as DNA: TGTGCCAGCAGGGCGGGCAGTCTGATAGAAGCTTTCTTT.

This clonotype was seen ten or more times. The V and J genes are TRBV2 and TRBJ2-6, with TRBD1 as a possible D gene (5 bases). Germline loops: CDR1 SNHLY, CDR2 FYNNEI. The CDR3 has 16 residues. V dropped 5 bases and J dropped 0 bases, with 11 bases sitting between them. As DNA, the CDR3 is TGTGCCAGCAGTAGGGGCCTACTCTCTGGGGCCAACGTCCTGACTTTC. This gives the protein CASSRGLLSGANVLTF. The full variable domain, its missing parts supplied by reference TRBV2 and TRBJ2-6, is EPEVTQTPSHQVTQMGQEVILRCVPISNHLYFYWYRQILGQKVEFLVSFYNNEISEKSEIFDDQFSVERPDGSNFTLKIRSTKLEDSAMYFCASSRGLLSGANVLTFGAGSRLTVL.

This clonotype has a count of ten or more. The J gene is TRBJ1-5, the V gene TRBV6-2 or TRBV6-3, with D perhaps matching TRBD1 (5 bases). V gave up 2 bases and J gave up 6 bases, with 5 bases separating them. The germline gives CDR1 MNHEY, CDR2 SVGEGT. The CDR3 extends over 12 amino acids. The DNA of the CDR3 is TGTGCCAGCAGTTACGGGGGTCAGCCCCAGCATTTT. It yields the protein CASSYGGQPQHF.

This chain links TRBV7-2 with TRBJ1-1; a weak D match, TRBD1 (5 bases). This CDR3 region has 13 residues. V lost 1 base and J lost 4, with 7 bases in between. CDR1 and CDR2 from the germline V gene are SGHTA and FQGNSA. The CDR3 reads CASSLGGFTEAFF. The CDR3 nucleotides read TGTGCCAGCAGCTTAGGGGGGTTCACTGAAGCTTTCTTT.

This chain joins TRBV20-1 and TRBJ2-3; 8 bases line up with TRBD1. There are 16 residues in the CDR3. The V segment lost 2 bases and the J segment 9 bases; nucleotides outside the gene matches: 16. Germline CDR1 reads DFQATT; CDR2 reads SNEGSKA (reference sequence). The CDR3 region is CSARIGAGGAYETQYF. In nucleotides, the CDR3 is TGCAGTGCTAGAATAGGGGCAGGGGGCGCGTACGAGACGCAGTATTTT.

About this clonotype itself: A much larger clone differs from this one at a single base, so this may be a read error. The chain joins TRBV11-2 to TRBJ1-1, with 7 bases aligning to TRBD1. This CDR3 has 16 residues. Germline V gives CDR1 SGHAT, CDR2 FQNNGV. The CDR3 DNA is TGTGCCAGCAGCTTCACAGGGGCCCTTATGAACGCTGAAGCTTTCTTT. Residues: CASSFTGALMNAEAFF.

In DNA, the CDR3 is TGTGCCAGCAGTCCCACTAGTGTCGGTTACAATGAGCAGTTCTTC. Residues: CASSPTSVGYNEQFF. The rearrangement uses TRBV11-2 and TRBJ2-1, with TRBD2 as a possible D gene (5 bases). Germline V CDR1 and CDR2: SGHAT, FQNNGV. There are 15 residues in the CDR3. V was clipped by 6 bases and J by 4 bases, with 16 bases between them.

This clonotype was detected many times. The CDR3 region has the DNA TGTGCCAGCAGCGTATCCGACAGGGGGTACGAGCAGTACTTC. Translated, it gives CASSVSDRGYEQYF. The chain joins TRBV9 to TRBJ2-7; 9 bases are a match to TRBD1. CDR1 SGDLS and CDR2 YYNGEE come from the germline V gene. This CDR3 is 14 amino acids long. V lost 1 base, J lost 4 bases, and 3 bases stayed unmatched.

The CDR3 nucleotides are TGTGCCACCAGTGACCCCGGGGTGGAGGGCGAGCAGTACTTC. Translated: CATSDPGVEGEQYF. The chain joins TRBV24-1 to TRBJ2-7; D perhaps matches TRBD2 (6 bases). Germline V gives CDR1 KGHDR, CDR2 SFDVKD. The CDR3 consists of 14 residues. Deletions cut 4 bases from V and 6 bases from J, with 15 bases between.

Notes on this clonotype: This sequence may be a read error, since a much larger clone differs from it by one base. The missing conserved phenylalanine or tryptophan at the end of this CDR3 makes a read error likely. The chain employs TRBV4-2 and TRBJ2-3; D not certain. Trimming stripped 5 bases from V and 1 base from J, with 7 bases between. The CDR3 runs to 13 residues. CDR1 and CDR2 from the germline V gene are LGHNA and YNFKEQ. The CDR3 bases are TGTGCCAGCAGCTTGTACGGCACAGATACGCAGTATCTT. Amino acids: CASSLYGTDTQYL.

This clonotype was detected only a few times. The V gene is TRBV3-1, the J gene TRBJ2-1; 11 bases map to TRBD2. Trimming cost V 4 bases and J 3 bases; bases outside gene matches: 5. CDR1 is LGHDT, CDR2 YNNKEL, per germline (reference sequence). The CDR3 runs 16 residues. The CDR3 DNA follows: TGTGCCAGCAGCCGAGTCCTAGCGGGAGGCTACAATGAGCAGTTCTTC. It encodes CASSRVLAGGYNEQFF.

Comment on this clonotype: One end of the junction varies from germline; a read error may be responsible. The CDR3 DNA reads TGTGCCATCAGTTACTGGACTAGCGGTCTACCGCGTTACGAGCAGTGCTTC. It encodes CAISYWTSGLPRYEQCF. The chain links TRBV10-3 to TRBJ2-7; 10 bases are a match to TRBD2. This CDR3 region has 17 residues. CDR1 ENHRY and CDR2 SYGVKD come from the germline V gene.